These 17 T cell receptor beta chains were all obtained from the same sample, sequenced in a study of blood T cell repertoires in COVID-19. Sequenced by immunoSEQ multiplex PCR; TCRdb stores in-frame clones only, minus some. This sample has more than 200,000 clones, with more than 75% found just once. Sequences were obtained from PBMCs or T cells enriched from blood (not recorded which). The receptor source for this set is a woman aged 40 to 50 with acute COVID-19.

V and J are TRBV15 and TRBJ2-5; D not resolved. The CDR3 extends over 12 amino acids. Between the trimmed V and J ends, which lost 1 base and 5 bases, there was a span of 5 bases. The germline gives CDR1 LNHNV, CDR2 YYDKDF (reference sequence). The CDR3 here is CATSRVQETQYF. CDR3 bases: TGTGCCACCAGCAGAGTTCAGGAGACCCAGTACTTC.

The chain employs TRBV28 and TRBJ2-1; tentative D call: TRBD2 (7 bases). The CDR3 consists of 14 residues. The germline V gene has CDR1 MDHEN and CDR2 SYDVKM. Trimming removed 8 bases at V and 4 bases at J, with 15 bases between. The chain's CDR3 is CASEGAGAYNEQFF. For the CDR3, the DNA is TGTGCCAGCGAAGGGGCGGGGGCTTACAATGAGCAGTTCTTC.

This sequence joins TRBV4-2 and TRBJ1-1; no firm D call. The CDR3 has 12 amino acids. V was pared by 3 bases and J by 8 bases, with 10 bases between. Germline V lookup: CDR1 LGHNA, CDR2 YNFKEQ. The CDR3, as DNA: TGTGCCAGCAGCCAGATACACATGGAAGCTTTCTTT. Translating it yields CASSQIHMEAFF.

This clone appeared a few times. CDR3 in amino acids: CSGGQGTEAFF. The CDR3 nucleotides read TGCAGCGGGGGACAGGGGACTGAAGCTTTCTTT. The chain employs TRBV29-1 and TRBJ1-1; 10 nucleotides line up with TRBD1. This CDR3 has 11 residues. CDR1 SQVTM and CDR2 ANQGSEA come from the germline V gene. Unmatched junction bases numbered 1, after V lost 7 bases and J lost 5 bases.

V gene TRBV29-1 combines with J gene TRBJ2-7; TRBD1 matches at 7 bases. Trimming removed 5 bases from V and 3 bases from J; junction bases left unmatched: 7. The CDR3 spans 13 residues. Germline V gene sequence: CDR1 SQVTM, CDR2 ANQGSEA. CDR3 protein: CSVYRGIGYEQYF. CDR3 sequence (DNA): TGCAGCGTTTACAGGGGAATAGGCTACGAGCAGTACTTC.

The rearrangement joins TRBV5-5 to TRBJ1-5; TRBD1 matches 8 bases. The germline V gene encodes CDR1 SGHKS and CDR2 YYEKEE (reference sequence). The CDR3 has 16 amino acids. With 2 bases clipped from V and 0 bases from J, the junction kept 4 bases outside the gene matches. In DNA form, the CDR3 reads TGTGCCAGCAGCTTACAGGGGGGCCATAGCAATCAGCCCCAGCATTTT. It encodes CASSLQGGHSNQPQHF.

The chain carries TRBV11-2 and TRBJ1-2; 8 bases map to TRBD1. Trimming at V came to 3 bases and at J to 6 bases, leaving 3 bases not matched to a gene. Germline V CDR1 and CDR2: SGHAT, FQNNGV. CDR3 size: 13 residues. The CDR3 sequence: CASSFDRGNGYTF. The CDR3 nucleotides read TGTGCCAGCAGCTTCGACAGGGGAAATGGCTACACCTTC.

This rearrangement joins TRBV6-4 to TRBJ2-2; TRBD1 matches at 7 bases. This CDR3 is built from 13 residues. Germline CDR1 MRHNA, CDR2 SNTAGT. Losses at the gene ends were 6 bases for V and 4 bases for J; bases not matched to a gene: 2. The CDR3 here is CASRTGSTGELFF. CDR3 coding DNA: TGTGCCAGCAGGACAGGGTCCACCGGGGAGCTGTTTTTT.

This chain uses TRBV28 with TRBJ1-5; D perhaps matches TRBD1 (6 bases). Looked up from germline, CDR1 is MDHEN and CDR2 is SYDVKM. The CDR3 totals 14 residues. V lost 5 bases, J lost 4 bases, and 12 bases lay in between. This chain's CDR3 is CASSNRVGNQPQHF. Here the CDR3 DNA reads TGTGCCAGCAGTAACAGGGTAGGAAATCAGCCCCAGCATTTT.

The chain combines TRBV25-1 with TRBJ1-2; the D is unclear. V was cut by 2 bases and J by 2 bases, with 6 bases left in between. This CDR3 contains 13 residues. CDR1 MGHDK and CDR2 SYGVNS come from the germline V gene. DNA for the CDR3: TGTGCCAGCAGTGAAGCGGGAAACTATGGCTACACCTTC. Translating it yields CASSEAGNYGYTF.

The chain couples TRBV19 to TRBJ1-1; maybe TRBD1 (6 bases). Trimming shortened V by 9 bases and J by 6 bases, and 26 bases separated the two germline ends. CDR3 length: 16 amino acids. CDR1 LNHDA and CDR2 SQIVND come from the germline V gene (reference sequence). The DNA of the CDR3 is TGTGCCAGCACAATTTTGAGAACCGGGACAAGAGCTGAAGCTTTCTTT. Its protein product is CASTILRTGTRAEAFF.

The chain is built from TRBV5-1 and TRBJ1-1, with 7 bases aligning to TRBD1. CDR1 is SGHRS and CDR2 is YFSETQ in the germline V gene. The CDR3 is 15 residues long. Trimming cost V 4 bases and J 3 bases; bases outside gene matches: 9. The CDR3 region is CASSPYEGADTEAFF. The CDR3 DNA is TGCGCCAGCAGCCCCTATGAGGGGGCAGACACTGAAGCTTTCTTT.

The chain uses TRBV19 and TRBJ2-7, with D possibly being TRBD1 (5 bases). Germline loops: CDR1 LNHDA, CDR2 SQIVND (reference sequence). The CDR3 runs 14 residues. V was pared by 5 bases and J by 2 bases, with 13 bases between. CDR3: CASSSQGATYEQYF. Written as DNA, the CDR3 is TGTGCCAGTAGTTCCCAGGGCGCGACCTACGAGCAGTACTTC.

This sequence joins TRBV2 and TRBJ1-1; weak D call: TRBD1 (5 bases). Germline V gene lookup returns CDR1 SNHLY and CDR2 FYNNEI. The V gene lost 6 bases and the J gene lost 3 bases, with 11 bases spanning the gap. The CDR3 is 13 residues long. CDR3 residues: CASSPGLDTEAFF. The DNA of the CDR3 is TGTGCCAGCAGCCCAGGGCTAGACACTGAAGCTTTCTTT.

The genes are TRBV24-1 and TRBJ1-1; D remains ambiguous. This CDR3 has 15 amino acids. Trimming took off 4 bases at V and 1 base at J, with 12 bases between the two ends. Germline lookup yields CDR1 KGHDR and CDR2 SFDVKD. This CDR3 reads CATSDPSSGNTEAFF. In nucleotides, the CDR3 is TGTGCCACCAGTGACCCCTCGTCAGGGAACACTGAAGCTTTCTTT.

The chain has TRBV10-2 and TRBJ2-3, with 8 bases that match TRBD1. Germline V CDR1 and CDR2: WSHSY, SAAADI. The CDR3 runs 16 residues. The ends lost 6 bases at V and 1 base at J; junction bases unmatched: 9. CDR3 protein: CASSGRGRGGTDTQYF. CDR3 in DNA: TGCGCCAGCAGCGGCAGGGGGCGCGGGGGCACAGATACGCAGTATTTT.

V gene TRBV7-9 combines with J gene TRBJ2-7, with 7 bases aligning to TRBD1. There are 12 residues in the CDR3. In germline, CDR1 is SEHNR, CDR2 FQNEAQ (reference sequence). With 5 bases clipped from V and 7 bases from J, the junction kept 5 bases outside the gene matches. CDR3 coding DNA: TGTGCCAGCAGCCAGACAGGGCGGGAGCAGTACTTC. Encoded protein: CASSQTGREQYF.